The sequence of this T cell receptor (beta chain) was determined in a study of cytomegalovirus exposure and HLA in healthy donors. For this clone: Its antigen is undetermined.

Primers included in the PCR were 60 Vbeta and 13 Jbeta primers. The data were produced by immunoSEQ multiplex PCR, yet TCRdb's version contains in-frame clones alone and is incomplete. There are roughly 200,000 clones in the sample; over 70% occur only once, and roughly 3.6% lies in the top ten. After removal of 3 bases from V and 1 base from J, the junction contained 11 bases not matched to a gene. The CDR3 length is 18 residues. CDR1 and CDR2 from the germline V gene are SGHNT and YYREEE (reference sequence). Regarding the study as a whole: TRBV6-2, TRBV6-3 and some other V segments were excluded as indistinguishable.

The sequence was obtained from a woman aged 55-69 years in good health and CMV-seropositive. V and J are TRBV5-4 and TRBJ2-3, with 10 bases lining up with TRBD2. The specimen sequenced was PBMCs. The CDR3 here is CASSSPSGSIVGTDTQYF. CDR3 DNA: TGTGCCAGCAGCTCCCCTAGCGGGAGTATCGTCGGCACAGATACGCAGTATTTT.